The present entry profiles one TCR beta chain with its context. Per the original data handling: From reference gene primer amplification, estimates of nucleated cell counts were derived. The method was immunoSEQ multiplex PCR; TCRdb's version includes in-frame clones alone and lacks a portion of them. The V and J calls and the clone size are those of that table, but D and trimming were determined from the DNA. This table has over 400,000 clones, roughly nine tenths appearing once. Cohorts were determined from participant-reported clinical history. This entry belongs to a study of blood T cell repertoires in COVID-19. The wider study: Acute-phase and convalescent COVID-19 samples originated in the United States, Italy and Spain.

Per the germline V gene, CDR1 is SQVTM and CDR2 is ANQGSEA. The V segment lost 6 bases and the J segment 2 bases; nucleotides outside the gene matches: 6. The CDR3 loop spans 14 amino acids. This TCR was sampled from a woman aged 55 to 70 who had recovered from COVID-19. Specimen: PBMCs or T cells enriched from blood (not recorded which). The chain combines TRBV29-1 with TRBJ1-5; 8 bases agree with TRBD1. The CDR3 region has the DNA TGCAGCGTAACCACAGGGGGACGCAATCAGCCCCAGCATTTT. Its protein is CSVTTGGRNQPQHF.